This T cell receptor (beta chain) was captured in a study of T cells in Graves' hyperthyroidism and ophthalmopathy. The ends lost 3 bases at V and 4 bases at J; junction bases unmatched: 8. CDR3 length equals 15 residues. Germline V gene sequence: CDR1 LGHDT, CDR2 YNNKEL (reference sequence). This clonotype turned up a few times. What was amplified from RNA transcripts were TCR beta CDR3 regions. When the TCR CDR3 underwent first-round RT-PCR, the HTBI primer set was used. TCRdb re-called the multiplex PCR reads with MiXCR, one entry per CDR3 protein. Among 350,000 or so distinct CDR3 sequences, less than 20% were seen once, and the ten largest hold less than 20%.

Material for sequencing was blood. The receptor was isolated from a middle-aged woman with Graves' ophthalmopathy. This chain links TRBV3-1 with TRBJ2-5; 7 bases line up with TRBD2. CDR3 residues: CASSHFAGVGETQYF. As DNA, the CDR3 is TGTGCCAGCAGCCACTTTGCGGGAGTAGGAGAGACCCAGTACTTC.